These 28 T cell receptor beta chains came from one sample sequenced in a study of cytomegalovirus exposure and HLA in healthy donors. TCRdb's copy holds only in-frame clones and misses some; the assay was immunoSEQ multiplex PCR. The sample has roughly 140,000 clones, around 90% seen once. The sequencing sample was made of PBMCs. Every receptor here comes from a woman aged 18 to 35 in good health and CMV-seropositive.

The V call is TRBV15, the J call TRBJ1-1; no reliable D call. The CDR3 contains 14 residues. Trimming removed 0 bases from V and 1 base from J, with 6 bases in between. CDR1 is LNHNV and CDR2 is YYDKDF in the germline V gene (reference sequence). The CDR3 DNA reads TGTGCCACCAGCAGAGATCATAGGAACACTGAAGCTTTCTTT. It encodes CATSRDHRNTEAFF.

The V gene is TRBV4-2, the J gene TRBJ2-4, with TRBD1 matching 8 bases. The CDR3 is 14 residues long. The germline CDR1 and CDR2 sequences are LGHNA and YNFKEQ. The J segment lost 6 bases and the V segment lost 3 bases, leaving 4 bases of the junction unmatched. Here the CDR3 DNA reads TGTGCCAGCAGCCATCCCGACAGGGGAAACATTCAGTACTTC. Amino acid sequence: CASSHPDRGNIQYF.

The J gene is TRBJ2-7, the V gene TRBV30; 13 bases agree with TRBD2. This CDR3 has 17 residues. CDR1 is GTSNPN, CDR2 SVGIG, per germline (reference sequence). V trimming: 2 bases; J trimming: 8 bases; junction bases outside the gene matches: 15. The CDR3 loop reads CAWSSSGTSGIPTKQYF. The CDR3 nucleotides are TGTGCCTGGAGTTCATCTGGGACTAGCGGGATCCCTACGAAGCAGTACTTC.

The chain combines TRBV27 with TRBJ2-7; 9 nucleotides line up with TRBD2. This CDR3 comprises 15 residues. Germline V gives CDR1 MNHEY, CDR2 SMNVEV (reference sequence). The V segment lost 0 bases and the J segment 5 bases; nucleotides outside the gene matches: 5. CDR3 nucleotides: TGTGCCAGCAGTTTATCTAGCGGGAGCTTTGACGAGCAGTACTTC. Translated, it gives CASSLSSGSFDEQYF.

This chain links TRBV4-3 with TRBJ2-3, with D tentatively TRBD1 (6 bases). Per the germline V gene, CDR1 is LGHNA and CDR2 is YSLEER. The V and J ends lost 3 bases and 2 bases respectively, with 12 bases between them. The CDR3 consists of 15 residues. The CDR3 protein is CASSHSRTATDTQYF. The CDR3 region has the DNA TGCGCCAGCAGCCATTCCCGGACAGCCACAGATACGCAGTATTTT.

The chain has TRBV6-5 and TRBJ2-5; TRBD1 aligns across 7 bases. V was pared by 6 bases and J by 3 bases, with 4 bases of the junction left unmatched. The CDR3 has 13 residues. In germline, CDR1 is MNHEY, CDR2 SVGAGI. CDR3 sequence reads: CASRRTGEETQYF. CDR3 in DNA: TGTGCCAGCAGAAGGACAGGAGAAGAGACCCAGTACTTC.

The chain employs TRBV11-3 and TRBJ1-2; TRBD1 aligns across 9 bases. Germline trimming cut 6 bases from V and 8 bases from J; bases unmatched to any gene: 10. In germline, CDR1 is SGHNT, CDR2 YENEEA. The CDR3 runs 14 residues. The CDR3: CASSYTGQGGGYTF. In DNA, the CDR3 is TGTGCCAGCAGTTATACGGGACAGGGCGGGGGCTACACCTTC.

The J gene is TRBJ1-2, the V gene TRBV4-1; D is uncertain. Germline assignment: CDR1 MGHRA and CDR2 YSYEKL. V lost 0 bases and J 8 bases, leaving 16 bases between the germline ends. The CDR3 is 15 residues long. CDR3 residues: CASSQDRSPGEGYTF. In DNA, the CDR3 is TGCGCCAGCAGCCAAGATAGATCTCCGGGTGAAGGCTACACCTTC.

This chain connects TRBV11-3 to TRBJ2-7; 10 bases are shared with TRBD2. The J segment lost 3 bases and the V segment lost 5 bases, leaving 4 bases of the junction unmatched. The CDR3 runs 14 residues. Germline V gives CDR1 SGHNT, CDR2 YENEEA. As DNA, the CDR3 is TGTGCCAGCAGCACCGGGACTAGCGTCTACGAGCAGTACTTC. Its protein is CASSTGTSVYEQYF.

This clone has only a few counts. J is TRBJ1-5 and V is TRBV7-9; a possible D gene is TRBD1 (6 bases). The CDR3 runs 15 residues. Germline CDR1 is SEHNR and CDR2 is FQNEAQ (reference sequence). Trimming removed 2 bases at V and 6 bases at J, with 14 bases between. The CDR3 DNA reads TGTGCCAGCAGCTTATCCCACAGGGTCGGTCAGCCCCAGCATTTT. Protein product: CASSLSHRVGQPQHF. The full variable domain, completed using reference TRBV7-9 and TRBJ1-5, is DTGVSQNPRHKITKRGQNVTFRCDPISEHNRLYWYRQTLGQGPEFLTYFQNEAQLEKSRLLSDRFSAERPKGSFSTLEIQRTEQGDSAMYLCASSLSHRVGQPQHFGDGTRLSIL.

In DNA, the CDR3 is TGTGCCAGCAGTTTCAACGAGAGGATCAATCAGCCCCAGCATTTT. This codes for CASSFNERINQPQHF. The rearrangement uses TRBV28 and TRBJ1-5, with D hard to call. CDR1 and CDR2 (germline): MDHEN, SYDVKM. The CDR3 is 15 amino acids. Trimming cost V 3 bases and J 3 bases, with 12 bases left between them. Using reference TRBV28 and TRBJ1-5 for the parts outside the CDR3, the full variable domain is DVKVTQSSRYLVKRTGEKVFLECVQDMDHENMFWYRQDPGLGLRLIYFSYDVKMKEKGDIPEGYSVSREKKERFSLILESASTNQTSMYLCASSFNERINQPQHFGDGTRLSIL.

This chain joins TRBV27 and TRBJ2-2; a weak D match, TRBD2 (6 bases). The CDR3 runs to 16 residues. V lost 6 bases and J lost 4, with 18 bases in between. Germline V gives CDR1 MNHEY, CDR2 SMNVEV (reference sequence). DNA for the CDR3: TGTGCCAGCAGCCGTACTAGCAGGGCCCTCACCGGGGAGCTGTTTTTT. This translates into CASSRTSRALTGELFF.

This clone came up a few times. This sequence joins TRBV18 and TRBJ2-7; D ambiguous. In germline, CDR1 is KGHSH, CDR2 LQKENI. V was pared by 3 bases and J by 0 bases, with 6 bases between. The CDR3 is made up of 13 amino acids. In nucleotides, the CDR3 is TGTGCCAGCTCACCGGGCACCTCCTACGAGCAGTACTTC. It is translated as CASSPGTSYEQYF. The complete variable domain, with remaining parts taken from reference TRBV18 and TRBJ2-7, reads NAGVMQNPRHLVRRRGQEARLRCSPMKGHSHVYWYRQLPEEGLKFMVYLQKENIIDESGMPKERFSAEFPKEGPSILRIQQVVRGDSAAYFCASSPGTSYEQYFGPGTRLTVT.

The V gene is TRBV2, the J gene TRBJ2-6, with a possible D match to TRBD2 (6 bases). Germline V gives CDR1 SNHLY, CDR2 FYNNEI. The V gene lost 6 bases and the J gene lost 0 bases, with 18 bases spanning the gap. The CDR3 extends over 18 amino acids. The CDR3 here is CASRGGQGRISGANVLTF. The CDR3 DNA reads TGTGCCAGCAGGGGAGGACAAGGGAGGATCTCTGGGGCCAACGTCCTGACTTTC. The whole variable domain, remainder taken from reference TRBV2 and TRBJ2-6, is EPEVTQTPSHQVTQMGQEVILRCVPISNHLYFYWYRQILGQKVEFLVSFYNNEISEKSEIFDDQFSVERPDGSNFTLKIRSTKLEDSAMYFCASRGGQGRISGANVLTFGAGSRLTVL.

In DNA form, the CDR3 reads TGTGCCAGCAGCTTCTCAAGCGGGAGGGCCGGTGAGCAGTTCTTC. It translates to CASSFSSGRAGEQFF. The chain combines TRBV9 with TRBJ2-1; TRBD2 matches at 10 bases. V was clipped by 4 bases and J by 9 bases; unmatched bases: 10. CDR1 and CDR2 from the germline V gene are SGDLS and YYNGEE. CDR3 length: 15 amino acids. Based on the CDR3 plus reference TRBV9 and TRBJ2-1, the full variable domain is DSGVTQTPKHLITATGQRVTLRCSPRSGDLSVYWYQQSLDQGLQFLIQYYNGEERAKGNILERFSAQQFPDLHSELNLSSLELGDSALYFCASSFSSGRAGEQFFGPGTRLTVL.

V and J are TRBV28 and TRBJ2-1, with D tentatively TRBD2 (5 bases). The CDR3 has 14 residues. V lost 5 bases and J lost 4, with 12 bases in between. Germline CDR1 is MDHEN and CDR2 is SYDVKM. In DNA form, the CDR3 reads TGTGCCAGCAGTGTAGGACTCCTTTACAATGAGCAGTTCTTC. This sequence encodes CASSVGLLYNEQFF.

The J gene is TRBJ1-1, the V gene TRBV19; D is undetermined. Trimming cost V 0 bases and J 11 bases, with 10 bases left between them. The CDR3 runs to 12 residues. Germline V lookup: CDR1 LNHDA, CDR2 SQIVND (reference sequence). CDR3 residues: CASSIDRALAFF. The DNA for the CDR3 is TGTGCCAGTAGTATAGATCGCGCTTTGGCTTTCTTT.

The chain carries TRBV6-5 and TRBJ1-1; 7 bases match TRBD1. J was trimmed by 0 bases and V by 6 bases; bases with no gene match: 7. Germline V gene sequence: CDR1 MNHEY, CDR2 SVGAGI. This CDR3 is 15 amino acids long. CDR3 sequence (DNA): TGTGCCAGCAGCTCACAGGGGAACATGAACACTGAAGCTTTCTTT. Translated: CASSSQGNMNTEAFF.

J is TRBJ1-1 and V is TRBV19; no reliable D call. The V gene's germline CDR1 is LNHDA and CDR2 SQIVND (reference sequence). CDR3 length: 13 amino acids. V was cut by 8 bases and J by 3 bases, with 13 bases left in between. The CDR3 DNA reads TGTGCCAGTTCCGACACTAGGCACACTGAAGCTTTCTTT. It is translated as CASSDTRHTEAFF.

A single count supports this clone. The chain combines TRBV9 with TRBJ2-3; 8 bases map to TRBD1. Germline assignment: CDR1 SGDLS and CDR2 YYNGEE. V lost 2 bases, J lost 2 bases, and 7 bases stayed unmatched. This CDR3 contains 16 residues. The CDR3 DNA is TGTGCCAGCAGCGTTGAGGCAGGGGGCCCCACAGATACGCAGTATTTT. Translated: CASSVEAGGPTDTQYF.

This chain uses TRBV6-5 with TRBJ2-7; TRBD2 might be the D (5 bases). The CDR3 is made up of 16 amino acids. V lost 2 bases and J 3 bases, leaving 17 bases between the germline ends. The germline CDR1 and CDR2 sequences are MNHEY and SVGAGI. Here the CDR3 reads CASSYEPTSSHYEQYF. The CDR3 nucleotides are TGTGCCAGCAGTTACGAACCCACTAGTTCTCACTACGAGCAGTACTTC.

The rearrangement uses TRBV28 and TRBJ1-5; D possibly corresponds to TRBD1 (5 bases). Between the trimmed V and J ends, which lost 6 bases and 7 bases, there was a span of 16 bases. The CDR3 spans 14 residues. Germline V gene sequence: CDR1 MDHEN, CDR2 SYDVKM. In DNA, the CDR3 is TGTGCCAGCAGCCGCGACAGTCAAGGGCAGCCCCAGCATTTT. This encodes CASSRDSQGQPQHF.

The chain couples TRBV9 to TRBJ2-3; 14 bases align to TRBD2. V lost 3 bases and J lost 4; bases outside the gene matches: 4. The CDR3 sequence is 16 residues long. The germline V gene has CDR1 SGDLS and CDR2 YYNGEE. CDR3 nucleotide sequence: TGTGCCAGCAGCGAACGACTAGCGGGAGGGTCAGATACGCAGTATTTT. This encodes CASSERLAGGSDTQYF.

The chain is built from TRBV6-6 and TRBJ1-3; D not certain. Germline CDR1 and CDR2: MNHNY and SVGAGI (reference sequence). This CDR3 is 15 amino acids long. Trimming cost V 2 bases and J 0 bases, with 8 bases left between them. CDR3 coding DNA: TGTGCCAGCAGTTACGATCCGGTCTCTGGAAACACCATATATTTT. This codes for CASSYDPVSGNTIYF.

The J gene is TRBJ2-5, the V gene TRBV11-3; TRBD2 aligns across 10 bases. V dropped 4 bases and J dropped 5; count of bases not matched to a gene: 7. Germline V gene sequence: CDR1 SGHNT, CDR2 YENEEA. This CDR3 comprises 15 residues. CDR3 residues: CASSSRAGGDETQYF. The CDR3, as DNA: TGTGCCAGCAGCTCCCGAGCGGGAGGGGATGAGACCCAGTACTTC.

The chain has TRBV19 and TRBJ1-5; the D gene is possibly TRBD1 (5 bases). Germline values: CDR1 LNHDA, CDR2 SQIVND (reference sequence). The ends were cut back, 7 bases at V and 0 bases at J, with 16 bases in the middle. This CDR3 is 16 amino acids long. This CDR3 is CASTIWGRDSNQPQHF. The CDR3 DNA reads TGTGCCAGTACCATATGGGGCAGGGATAGCAATCAGCCCCAGCATTTT.

The gene calls are TRBV29-1 and TRBJ2-7; D is uncertain. The CDR3 has 11 residues. With 2 bases removed from V and 4 bases from J, the gap between germline ends came to 6 bases. The germline V gene encodes CDR1 SQVTM and CDR2 ANQGSEA. The CDR3 DNA is TGCAGCGTTGAACAACAGTACGAGCAGTACTTC. This encodes CSVEQQYEQYF.

This clone has a single count. The chain combines TRBV15 with TRBJ1-2; possibly TRBD1 for D (5 bases). The CDR3 is 11 residues long. The V gene's germline CDR1 is LNHNV and CDR2 YYDKDF (reference sequence). V lost 8 bases and J lost 6, with 10 bases in between. CDR3 in amino acids: CATRQGDGYTF. In DNA form, the CDR3 reads TGTGCCACCCGTCAAGGGGATGGCTACACCTTC.